The sequence of this T cell receptor beta chain was determined in a study of CD8 T cells in Susac syndrome. Reverse transcription of 0.5 to 1 ug RNA was carried out with random hexamers. TCRdb fed the immunoSEQ multiplex PCR reads into MiXCR, producing one record per CDR3 protein. This sample has 84,000 or so distinct CDR3 sequences; roughly 94% occur once, and the top ten carry 0.4% to 0.5%. The CDR3 is 12 amino acids. The V and J ends lost 0 bases and 8 bases respectively, with 5 bases between them. CDR1 is LNHNV, CDR2 YYDKDF, per germline (reference sequence). The sample comprised CD8+ T cells from PBMCs. The clonotype was recovered from a human donor with Susac syndrome. The J gene is TRBJ2-1, the V gene TRBV15; D is unclear. DNA for the CDR3: TGTGCCACCAGCAGAGATCAATATGAGCAGTTCTTC. Residues: CATSRDQYEQFF.